The 8 T cell receptor beta chains below come from one sample, sequenced in a study of T cell responses to AZD1222 COVID-19 vaccine. Here immunoSEQ multiplex PCR was the method, and the copy in TCRdb shows in-frame clones only, minus some. The sample lists some 150,000 clones; over 85% were seen once. The source material was peripheral blood, sampled on day 0 of AZD1222 vaccination. Receptors originate from an adult in good health.

This clone appeared once. The chain combines TRBV5-8 with TRBJ2-7; 7 bases map to TRBD1. V was pared by 1 base and J by 5 bases, with 9 bases of the junction left unmatched. The CDR3 is 15 amino acids. The V gene's germline CDR1 is SGHTS and CDR2 YDEGEE. The CDR3 region is CASSLRQGFWDEQYF. CDR3 nucleotide sequence: TGTGCCAGCAGCTTGCGACAGGGTTTTTGGGACGAGCAGTACTTC.

The chain recombines TRBV20-1 with TRBJ1-1, with D tentatively TRBD1 (6 bases). Germline lookup yields CDR1 DFQATT and CDR2 SNEGSKA (reference sequence). This CDR3 region has 11 residues. V lost 6 bases, J lost 6 bases, and 11 bases lay in between. Here the CDR3 DNA reads TGCAGTGCGAACAGGGATCCTGAAGCTTTCTTT. Translating gives CSANRDPEAFF.

The CDR3 sequence: CATRTETNTGELFF. CDR3 nucleotide sequence: TGTGCCACCCGGACAGAAACGAACACCGGGGAGCTGTTTTTT. The J gene is TRBJ2-2, the V gene TRBV15; D is possibly TRBD1 (6 bases). The length of the CDR3 is 14 residues. The V and J ends lost 8 bases and 0 bases respectively, with 10 bases between them. Germline V lookup: CDR1 LNHNV, CDR2 YYDKDF (reference sequence).

The chain links TRBV5-1 to TRBJ1-2; 8 nucleotides align to TRBD1. Germline V gene data show CDR1 as SGHRS and CDR2 as YFSETQ. The V and J ends lost 1 base and 8 bases, in that order; junction bases with no gene match: 10. The CDR3 runs 15 residues. CDR3 sequence reads: CASSLPAQGARGYTF. For the CDR3, the DNA is TGCGCCAGCAGCTTGCCCGCCCAGGGGGCGAGGGGCTACACCTTC.

The chain is built from TRBV2 and TRBJ1-2; TRBD1 is a possible D gene (5 bases). V lost 6 bases and J 0 bases, leaving 11 bases between the germline ends. CDR1 is SNHLY and CDR2 is FYNNEI in the germline V gene. The CDR3 is 14 residues long. For the CDR3, the DNA is TGTGCCAGCAGGGGACTGGTAACTAACTATGGCTACACCTTC. This gives the protein CASRGLVTNYGYTF. The whole variable domain, remainder taken from reference TRBV2 and TRBJ1-2, is EPEVTQTPSHQVTQMGQEVILRCVPISNHLYFYWYRQILGQKVEFLVSFYNNEISEKSEIFDDQFSVERPDGSNFTLKIRSTKLEDSAMYFCASRGLVTNYGYTFGSGTRLTVV.

The chain links TRBV12-3 or TRBV12-4 to TRBJ1-1; no definite D call. Between the trimmed V and J ends, which lost 6 bases and 4 bases, there was a span of 9 bases. The CDR3 length is 12 residues. The CDR3 is CASRGIVTEAFF. The DNA of the CDR3 is TGTGCCAGCAGGGGGATAGTCACTGAAGCTTTCTTT.

This rearrangement joins TRBV5-6 to TRBJ2-7, with D hard to call. Trimming cost V 0 bases and J 2 bases, with 3 bases left between them. Germline loops: CDR1 SGHDT, CDR2 YYEEEE. The CDR3 is 12 residues long. The DNA for the CDR3 is TGTGCCAGCAGCTTGGCCACCTACGAGCAGTACTTC. Translating it yields CASSLATYEQYF. Combining the CDR3 with reference TRBV5-6 and TRBJ2-7 gives the whole variable domain DAGVTQSPTHLIKTRGQQVTLRCSPKSGHDTVSWYQQALGQGPQFIFQYYEEEERQRGNFPDRFSGHQFPNYSSELNVNALLLGDSALYLCASSLATYEQYFGPGTRLTVT.

Worth noting for this clone: The same CDR3 can be traced to other DNA sequences in this sample. This sequence joins TRBV18 and TRBJ1-1; TRBD1 matches 7 bases. The CDR3 is 14 amino acids. J gave up 0 bases and V 2 bases, and 0 bases lay outside the gene matches. The germline CDR1 and CDR2 sequences are KGHSH and LQKENI. CDR3: CASSPGQVNTEAFF. The CDR3 region has the DNA TGTGCCAGCTCACCAGGACAGGTGAACACTGAAGCTTTCTTT.